This T cell receptor beta chain emerged from a study of OX40 agonist ivuxolimab in advanced cancers. In the study overall: Around 40% of patients had received prior checkpoint inhibitor therapy. Study observations and caveats: Among the lowest peripheral clonal expansion occurred in 0.1-3.0 mg/kg partial responders. The study found that CD8+ T cells averaged more expanded clones than CD4+.

The repertoire was sequenced with immunoSEQ multiplex PCR; TCRdb's copy has only in-frame clones and lacks some. The data show roughly 60,000 clones, 85% to 95% seen once. A word on this clone: The antigen remains unidentified.

The sample consisted of CD4+ or CD8+ T cells sorted from blood, taken in a trial of the OX40 agonist ivuxolimab. The receptor was isolated from an adult with an advanced solid tumor such as melanoma, head and neck, liver or kidney cancer.

CDR3 in DNA: TGCGCCAGCAGCTTGGTACTAGCGGGGGGATACGAGCAGTACTTC. Its protein is CASSLVLAGGYEQYF. V usage is TRBV5-1 and J usage is TRBJ2-7; 12 positions agree with TRBD2. This CDR3 region has 15 residues. The V gene's germline CDR1 is SGHRS and CDR2 YFSETQ. V trimming: 0 bases; J trimming: 4 bases; junction bases outside the gene matches: 2.